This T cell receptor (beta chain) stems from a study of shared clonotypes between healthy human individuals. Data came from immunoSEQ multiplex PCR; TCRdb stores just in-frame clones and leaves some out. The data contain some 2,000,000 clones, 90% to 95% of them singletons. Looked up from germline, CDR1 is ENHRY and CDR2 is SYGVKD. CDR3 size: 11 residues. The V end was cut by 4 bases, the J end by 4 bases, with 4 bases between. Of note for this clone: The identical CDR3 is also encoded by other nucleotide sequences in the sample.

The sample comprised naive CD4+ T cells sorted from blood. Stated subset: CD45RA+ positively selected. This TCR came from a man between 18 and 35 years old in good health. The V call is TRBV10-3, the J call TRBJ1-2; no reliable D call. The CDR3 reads CAISGSYGYTF. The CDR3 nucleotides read TGTGCCATCAGTGGGAGCTATGGCTACACCTTC.